These T cell receptor beta chains were read from a single sample in a study of T cells after yellow fever vaccination. TCRdb itself ran the 5' RACE reads through MiXCR, one entry per CDR3 protein. The table includes about 58,000 distinct CDR3 sequences, around 7% detected once. The input for sequencing was CD8+ T cells sorted from PBMCs, taken on the day of the first yellow fever vaccination. These receptors were taken from a man between 18 and 29 years old who received the YFV17D yellow fever vaccine. Both conserved end residues are part of each CDR3. A D gene is named only where the DNA matches it firmly. Size is stated for part of the rows, as once, few or many counts, or as a class when the clone is expanded.

abundance,j_gene,d_gene,v_gene,CDR3aa,CDR3nt
-,TRBJ2-1,TRBD2,TRBV3-1,CASSQDLAGGQFYNEQFF,TGTGCCAGCAGCCAAGATCTAGCGGGGGGGCAGTTTTACAATGAGCAGTTCTTC
few,TRBJ2-7,-,TRBV4-1,CASSHPGPIYEQYF,TGCGCCAGCAGCCATCCCGGACCGATCTACGAGCAGTACTTC
many,TRBJ2-2,-,TRBV6-6,CASSYADTGELFF,TGTGCCAGCAGTTACGCGGACACCGGGGAGCTGTTTTTT
-,TRBJ2-2,-,TRBV4-1,CASSLGERELFF,TGCGCCAGCAGCCTAGGCGAAAGGGAGCTGTTTTTT
few,TRBJ2-6,TRBD1,TRBV5-1,CASSNSLDREGANVLTF,TGCGCCAGCAGCAACTCTTTAGACAGGGAAGGGGCCAACGTCCTGACTTTC
-,TRBJ1-3,-,TRBV15,CATSVREAGNTIYF,TGTGCCACCAGCGTCAGGGAAGCTGGAAACACCATATATTTT
many,TRBJ2-3,TRBD2,TRBV5-1,CASSLTSGRADTQYF,TGCGCCAGCAGCTTAACTAGCGGGAGGGCAGATACGCAGTATTTT
few,TRBJ2-5,TRBD2,TRBV29-1,CSPRLAGTGETQYF,TGCAGCCCCCGTCTAGCGGGGACGGGAGAGACCCAGTACTTC
many,TRBJ2-7,-,TRBV19,CATATGALSYEQYF,TGTGCCACCGCTACGGGGGCCCTTTCCTACGAGCAGTACTTC
many,TRBJ2-1,-,TRBV20-1,CSARIVNEQFF,TGCAGTGCTAGAATAGTAAATGAGCAGTTCTTC
few,TRBJ1-1,-,TRBV4-1,CASRSGGTEAFF,TGCGCCAGCAGATCAGGCGGGACTGAAGCTTTCTTT
many,TRBJ1-1,-,TRBV12-3/TRBV12-4,CASRNRGRVNTEAFF,TGTGCCAGCAGGAACCGGGGGAGGGTCAACACTGAAGCTTTCTTT
few,TRBJ1-5,-,TRBV12-5,CASVVDAGGNQPQHF,TGTGCTAGTGTGGTCGATGCCGGCGGCAATCAGCCCCAGCATTTT
-,TRBJ2-2,-,TRBV5-1,CASSPWSLGELFF,TGCGCCAGCAGCCCTTGGTCTCTTGGGGAGCTGTTTTTT
many,TRBJ1-1,TRBD1,TRBV4-1,CASSQEGQGFGEAFF,TGCGCCAGCAGCCAGGAAGGACAGGGGTTCGGTGAAGCTTTCTTT
few,TRBJ2-2,-,TRBV20-1,CSAREGTGELFF,TGCAGTGCTAGAGAGGGGACCGGGGAGCTGTTTTTT
many,TRBJ2-2,-,TRBV6-5,CASRSRGARTGELFF,TGTGCCAGCAGGTCTCGGGGGGCCCGCACCGGGGAGCTGTTTTTT
many,TRBJ2-5,-,TRBV20-1,CSARILGQQETQYF,TGCAGTGCTAGGATTTTGGGCCAGCAAGAGACCCAGTACTTC
many,TRBJ1-2,-,TRBV20-1,CSARGPTGFLYGYTF,TGCAGTGCTAGGGGACCCACGGGTTTCCTCTATGGCTACACCTTC
-,TRBJ2-1,-,TRBV18,CASSPLGVGDEQFF,TGTGCCAGCTCACCACTGGGGGTGGGCGATGAGCAGTTCTTC
many,TRBJ2-2,TRBD1,TRBV15,CATRIQGFPTGELFF,TGTGCCACCAGAATACAGGGGTTCCCCACCGGGGAGCTGTTTTTT
few,TRBJ2-5,-,TRBV4-2,CASSQERGAQETQYF,TGTGCCAGCAGCCAAGAACGAGGGGCCCAAGAGACCCAGTACTTC
many,TRBJ2-1,TRBD2,TRBV7-3,CASSLKRGDYNEQFF,TGTGCCAGCAGCTTAAAGCGGGGAGACTACAATGAGCAGTTCTTC
few,TRBJ1-5,-,TRBV19,CASSIGGTAVQPQHF,TGTGCCAGTAGTATCGGGGGAACGGCTGTTCAGCCCCAGCATTTT
-,TRBJ1-4,-,TRBV29-1,CSVRRGIDEKLFF,TGCAGCGTTCGCAGGGGAATTGACGAAAAACTGTTTTTT
many,TRBJ2-2,-,TRBV12-3/TRBV12-4,CASSFTVNTGELFF,TGTGCCAGCAGTTTTACAGTGAACACCGGGGAGCTGTTTTTT
-,TRBJ2-3,-,TRBV28,CASSPPPDRATEYTDTQYF,TGTGCCAGCAGTCCGCCTCCAGACCGGGCTACGGAGTACACAGATACGCAGTATTTT